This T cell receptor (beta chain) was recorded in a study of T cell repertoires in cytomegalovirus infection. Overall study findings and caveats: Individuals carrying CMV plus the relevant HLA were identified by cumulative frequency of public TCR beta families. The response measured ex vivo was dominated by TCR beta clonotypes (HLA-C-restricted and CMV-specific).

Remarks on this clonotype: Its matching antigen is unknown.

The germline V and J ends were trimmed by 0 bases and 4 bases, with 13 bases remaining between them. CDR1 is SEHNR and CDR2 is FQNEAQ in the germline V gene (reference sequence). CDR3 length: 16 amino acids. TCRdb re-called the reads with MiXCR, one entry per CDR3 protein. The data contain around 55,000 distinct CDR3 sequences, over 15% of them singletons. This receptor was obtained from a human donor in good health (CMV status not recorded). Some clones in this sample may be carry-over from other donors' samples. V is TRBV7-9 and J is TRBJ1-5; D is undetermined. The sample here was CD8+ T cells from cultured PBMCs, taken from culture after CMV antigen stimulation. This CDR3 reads CASSLAQTAVNQPQHF. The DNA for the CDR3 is TGTGCCAGCAGCTTAGCGCAAACGGCAGTGAATCAGCCCCAGCATTTT.